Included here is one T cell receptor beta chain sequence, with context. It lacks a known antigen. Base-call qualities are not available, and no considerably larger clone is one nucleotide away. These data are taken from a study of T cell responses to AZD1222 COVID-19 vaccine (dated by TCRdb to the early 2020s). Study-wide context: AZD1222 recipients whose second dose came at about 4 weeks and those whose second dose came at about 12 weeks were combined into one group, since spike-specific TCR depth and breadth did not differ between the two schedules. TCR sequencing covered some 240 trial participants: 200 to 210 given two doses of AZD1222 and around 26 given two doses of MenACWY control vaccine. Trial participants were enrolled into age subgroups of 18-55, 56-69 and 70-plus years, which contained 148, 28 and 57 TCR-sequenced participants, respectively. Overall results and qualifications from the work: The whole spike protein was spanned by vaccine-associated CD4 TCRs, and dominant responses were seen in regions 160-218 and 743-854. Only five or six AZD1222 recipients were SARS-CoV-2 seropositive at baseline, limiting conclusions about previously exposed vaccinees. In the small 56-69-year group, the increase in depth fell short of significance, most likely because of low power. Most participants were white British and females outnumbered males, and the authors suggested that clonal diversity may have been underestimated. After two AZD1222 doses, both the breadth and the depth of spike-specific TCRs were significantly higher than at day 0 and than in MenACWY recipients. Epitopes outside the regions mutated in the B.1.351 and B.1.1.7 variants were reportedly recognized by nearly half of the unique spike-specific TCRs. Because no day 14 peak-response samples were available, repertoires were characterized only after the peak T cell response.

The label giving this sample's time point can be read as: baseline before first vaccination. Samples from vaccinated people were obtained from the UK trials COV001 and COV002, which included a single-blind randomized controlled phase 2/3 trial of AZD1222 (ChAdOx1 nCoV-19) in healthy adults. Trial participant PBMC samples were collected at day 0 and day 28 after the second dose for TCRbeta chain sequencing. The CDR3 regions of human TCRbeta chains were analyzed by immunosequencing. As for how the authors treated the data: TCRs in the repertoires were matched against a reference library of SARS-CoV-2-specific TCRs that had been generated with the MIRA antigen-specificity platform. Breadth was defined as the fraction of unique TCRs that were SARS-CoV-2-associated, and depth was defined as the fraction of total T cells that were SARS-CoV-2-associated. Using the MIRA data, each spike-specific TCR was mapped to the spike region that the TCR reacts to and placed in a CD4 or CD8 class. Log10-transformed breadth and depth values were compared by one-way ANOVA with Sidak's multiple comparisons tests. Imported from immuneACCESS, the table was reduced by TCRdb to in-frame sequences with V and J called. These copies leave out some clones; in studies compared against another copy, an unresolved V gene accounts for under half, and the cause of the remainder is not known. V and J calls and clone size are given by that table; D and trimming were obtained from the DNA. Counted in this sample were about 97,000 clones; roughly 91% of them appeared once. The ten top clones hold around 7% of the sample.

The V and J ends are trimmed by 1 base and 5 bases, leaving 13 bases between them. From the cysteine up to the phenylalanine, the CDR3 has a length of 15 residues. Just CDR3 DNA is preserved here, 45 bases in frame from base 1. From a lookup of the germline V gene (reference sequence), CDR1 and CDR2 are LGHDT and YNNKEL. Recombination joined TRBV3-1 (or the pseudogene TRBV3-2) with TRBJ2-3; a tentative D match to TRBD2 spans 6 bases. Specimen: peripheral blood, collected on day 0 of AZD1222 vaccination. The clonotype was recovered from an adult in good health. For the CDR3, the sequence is CASSQGLARGDTQYF. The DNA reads TGTGCCAGCAGCCAAGGCCTAGCGCGGGGAGATACGCAGTATTTT.